This T cell receptor beta chain was captured by sequencing in a study of T-cell memory formation after mild COVID-19. Germline values: CDR1 DFQATT, CDR2 SNEGSKA (reference sequence). Trimming removed 2 bases from V and 3 bases from J, with 11 bases in between. The CDR3 contains 13 residues. Study-wide results and limits: Memory from before infection featured some responding clones, which suggests cross-reactive memory joined.

This clonotype was counted ten times or more. No antigen is known for it. TCRdb re-analysed the 5' RACE reads in MiXCR, keeping a single row per CDR3 protein. Altogether 50,000 or so distinct CDR3 sequences are present, roughly a tenth being singletons, with the ten largest covering approximately 12%. This TCR was recovered from an adult woman who had mild COVID-19 (a few samples of this study predate the infection). Cell type and time point are not known. Sequencing was carried out using PBMCs or a T cell subset sorted from them (not recorded which). The V and J genes are TRBV20-1 and TRBJ2-7; D uncertain. CDR3 bases: TGCAGTGCTAGAAAGGGTAATTTCTACGAGCAGTACTTC. This gives the protein CSARKGNFYEQYF.